One sample yielded the 23 T cell receptor beta chains listed below, sequenced in a study of OX40 agonist ivuxolimab in advanced cancers. Data came from immunoSEQ multiplex PCR; TCRdb stores just in-frame clones and leaves some out. The sample carries tens of thousands of clones, around 90% recorded once. This sample comprised CD4+ or CD8+ T cells sorted from blood, obtained in a trial of the OX40 agonist ivuxolimab. These receptors came from an adult with an advanced solid tumor such as melanoma, head and neck, liver or kidney cancer.

This clone was counted a single time. The V and J genes are TRBV5-1 and TRBJ2-6, with 8 bases fitting TRBD2. Germline CDR1 is SGHRS and CDR2 is YFSETQ. Trimming took 7 bases from V and 2 from J; bases not matched to a gene: 5. This CDR3 has 15 residues. The chain's CDR3 is CASQGLVAGANVLTF. The CDR3 region has the DNA TGCGCCAGCCAGGGACTAGTCGCTGGGGCCAACGTCCTGACTTTC.

This rearrangement joins TRBV5-4 to TRBJ2-1; 11 bases fit TRBD2. Germline values: CDR1 SGHNT, CDR2 YYREEE (reference sequence). With 4 bases clipped from V and 8 bases from J, the junction kept 14 bases outside the gene matches. The CDR3 runs to 17 residues. CDR3 nucleotides: TGTGCCAGCAGCACCGGGACTAGCGGTTCAGCCCCCCATGAGCAGTTCTTC. Encoded protein: CASSTGTSGSAPHEQFF.

A single count supports this clone. V gene TRBV2 combines with J gene TRBJ1-1, with D uncertain. The CDR3 runs to 15 residues. Germline lookup yields CDR1 SNHLY and CDR2 FYNNEI. The V end lost 7 bases, the J end lost 0 bases, and 15 bases lay between the germline ends. The CDR3 coding sequence is TGTGCCAGCACCGAAACTCGGACGGTGAACACTGAAGCTTTCTTT. Translating it yields CASTETRTVNTEAFF.

As DNA, the CDR3 is TGCAGCGTTGAAGTGCGAGGGGCCGACTATGGCTACACCTTC. Protein sequence: CSVEVRGADYGYTF. V is TRBV29-1 and J is TRBJ1-2; a weak D match, TRBD1 (5 bases). Trimming stripped 1 base from V and 3 bases from J, with 12 bases between. Germline lookup yields CDR1 SQVTM and CDR2 ANQGSEA. CDR3 length: 14 amino acids.

The gene calls are TRBV15 and TRBJ2-3; D uncertain. CDR1 LNHNV and CDR2 YYDKDF come from the germline V gene (reference sequence). Between the trimmed V and J ends, which lost 7 bases and 6 bases, there was a span of 11 bases. CDR3 size: 12 residues. This CDR3 reads CATNADRDTQYF. The CDR3 DNA reads TGTGCCACCAACGCTGATCGGGATACGCAGTATTTT.

The gene calls are TRBV7-3 and TRBJ2-1, with TRBD2 matching over 9 bases. The ends lost 5 bases at V and 7 bases at J; junction bases unmatched: 15. This CDR3 has 17 residues. Per germline, CDR1 SGHTA and CDR2 FQGTGA. CDR3 sequence (DNA): TGTGCCAGCAGCCAAGTCCCCCTAGCGGGACAGTTGAATGAGCAGTTCTTC. It translates to CASSQVPLAGQLNEQFF.

This clone has just a few counts. The chain joins TRBV6-5 to TRBJ2-2, with D unclear. The germline V gene encodes CDR1 MNHEY and CDR2 SVGAGI. The length of the CDR3 is 12 residues. V lost 10 bases and J 2 bases, leaving 8 bases between the germline ends. The CDR3 protein is CATRQNTGELFF. The CDR3, as DNA: TGTGCCACCCGACAAAACACCGGGGAGCTGTTTTTT.

This clone was detected only a few times. This sequence joins TRBV6-1 and TRBJ1-1, with a possible D match to TRBD1 (5 bases). Germline values: CDR1 MNHNS, CDR2 SASEGT. The CDR3 spans 15 residues. The V gene lost 2 bases and the J gene lost 0 bases, with 10 bases spanning the gap. This chain's CDR3 is CASSEWAGMNTEAFF. DNA of the CDR3: TGTGCCAGCAGTGAATGGGCAGGGATGAACACTGAAGCTTTCTTT.

CDR3 nucleotide sequence: TGTGCCAGTAGTATCGGAACAGGGACTAGAAGAGATACGCAGTATTTT. Translating it yields CASSIGTGTRRDTQYF. The rearrangement uses TRBV19 and TRBJ2-3; 8 positions match TRBD2. CDR3 length equals 16 residues. Germline V gene data show CDR1 as LNHDA and CDR2 as SQIVND (reference sequence). The V and J ends lost 3 bases and 5 bases, in that order; junction bases with no gene match: 10.

V usage is TRBV5-1 and J usage is TRBJ1-3; 8 nucleotides match TRBD1. In germline, CDR1 is SGHRS, CDR2 YFSETQ. This CDR3 spans 16 amino acids. V lost 4 bases to trimming and J lost 4 bases; unmatched junction nucleotides: 10. The CDR3 here is CASSTGQGRGGNTIYF. The CDR3 DNA is TGCGCCAGCAGCACCGGACAGGGACGGGGCGGAAACACCATATATTTT.

The chain has TRBV11-1 and TRBJ2-4, with D perhaps TRBD2 (6 bases). Trimming pared 1 base from V and 8 bases from J, leaving 21 bases between. The CDR3 runs to 17 residues. The germline V gene has CDR1 SGHAT and CDR2 FQDESV (reference sequence). The CDR3 region has the DNA TGTGCCAGCAGCTTAGGAGCTGGGGCAGGGAGGTCGGACATTCAGTACTTC. This encodes CASSLGAGAGRSDIQYF.

The chain uses TRBV19 and TRBJ2-7, with D tentatively TRBD2 (6 bases). Germline CDR1 LNHDA, CDR2 SQIVND (reference sequence). The CDR3 extends over 11 amino acids. The V and J ends lost 4 bases and 5 bases respectively, with 6 bases between them. CDR3 coding DNA: TGTGCCAGTAGTAGCGGGGACGAGCAGTACTTC. Translating it yields CASSSGDEQYF.

CDR3 sequence reads: CASSFVGQGFEEQFF. The CDR3 DNA follows: TGTGCCAGCAGCTTCGTGGGACAGGGATTTGAAGAGCAGTTCTTC. V and J are TRBV7-2 and TRBJ2-1, with 9 nucleotides matching TRBD1. The CDR3 is made up of 15 amino acids. Germline CDR1 is SGHTA and CDR2 is FQGNSA. The J segment lost 10 bases and the V segment lost 3 bases, leaving 10 bases of the junction unmatched.

The CDR3 DNA sequence: TGTGCCAGCAGTTACTCGAGCCCGGGGGCCTACGAGCAGTACTTC. It translates to CASSYSSPGAYEQYF. The chain joins TRBV6-5 to TRBJ2-7, with D perhaps TRBD2 (6 bases). Germline V lookup: CDR1 MNHEY, CDR2 SVGAGI. The CDR3 extends over 15 amino acids. The V and J ends lost 0 bases and 2 bases respectively, with 11 bases between them.

The rearrangement links TRBV6-1 to TRBJ2-7, with 9 bases matching TRBD2. V shed 3 bases and J 4 bases; nucleotides not matched to a gene: 7. From germline, CDR1 is MNHNS and CDR2 SASEGT. The CDR3 length is 15 residues. CDR3 sequence (DNA): TGTGCCAGCAGTGATATTGCTAGCGGGATATACGAGCAGTACTTC. Translating gives CASSDIASGIYEQYF.

The chain uses TRBV7-9 and TRBJ1-4; D remains ambiguous. V lost 2 bases to trimming and J lost 6 bases, with 13 bases between them. The CDR3 totals 15 residues. Germline V gives CDR1 SEHNR, CDR2 FQNEAQ (reference sequence). CDR3 region: CASSLLGRIDEKLFF. The CDR3 bases are TGTGCCAGCAGCTTACTGGGCAGGATTGATGAAAAACTGTTTTTT.

The chain combines TRBV5-8 with TRBJ2-7; TRBD2 is a possible D gene (5 bases). The length of the CDR3 is 15 residues. V was cut by 6 bases and J by 5 bases, with 21 bases left in between. Germline V gene data show CDR1 as SGHTS and CDR2 as YDEGEE. Here the CDR3 reads CASTPGRGYEHEQYF. CDR3 bases: TGTGCCAGCACCCCGGGGAGAGGGTACGAGCACGAGCAGTACTTC.

CDR3: CASSPRLAGAQETQYF. The CDR3 region has the DNA TGCGCCAGCAGCCCGCGACTAGCGGGGGCCCAAGAGACCCAGTACTTC. The rearrangement links TRBV4-1 to TRBJ2-5; 12 nucleotides align to TRBD2. Germline values: CDR1 MGHRA, CDR2 YSYEKL. V dropped 4 bases and J dropped 1; count of bases not matched to a gene: 4. The CDR3 runs 16 residues.

The chain links TRBV2 to TRBJ2-1; 8 bases line up with TRBD2. Trimming took 2 bases from V and 7 from J; bases not matched to a gene: 7. The germline V gene encodes CDR1 SNHLY and CDR2 FYNNEI. The CDR3 length is 15 residues. The DNA of the CDR3 is TGTGCCAGCAGTGAAAGCGGGAGCTTGGTGAATGAGCAGTTCTTC. Amino acid sequence: CASSESGSLVNEQFF.

This rearrangement joins TRBV7-2 to TRBJ2-1; weak D call: TRBD2 (6 bases). CDR3 length: 14 residues. Germline V CDR1 and CDR2: SGHTA, FQGNSA. Trimming took 5 bases from V and 7 from J, leaving 15 bases between them. CDR3: CASSIQRDSNEQFF. CDR3 sequence (DNA): TGTGCCAGCAGCATCCAAAGGGACTCAAATGAGCAGTTCTTC.

V gene TRBV28 combines with J gene TRBJ2-7; 7 positions match TRBD2. Per germline, CDR1 MDHEN and CDR2 SYDVKM. The CDR3 is 16 residues long. V lost 7 bases and J lost 6; bases outside the gene matches: 18. For the CDR3, the DNA is TGTGCCAGCACCTTAACTTGGGGGAGGGCAGCGTTCGAGCAGTACTTC. It translates to CASTLTWGRAAFEQYF. The full variable domain, rest sourced from reference TRBV28 and TRBJ2-7, is DVKVTQSSRYLVKRTGEKVFLECVQDMDHENMFWYRQDPGLGLRLIYFSYDVKMKEKGDIPEGYSVSREKKERFSLILESASTNQTSMYLCASTLTWGRAAFEQYFGPGTRLTVT.

This chain joins TRBV6-6 and TRBJ2-1; D is possibly TRBD2 (6 bases). This CDR3 spans 14 amino acids. The V gene's germline CDR1 is MNHNY and CDR2 SVGAGI (reference sequence). V was clipped by 4 bases and J by 7 bases, with 14 bases between them. CDR3: CASSSGGVLNEQFF. CDR3 sequence (DNA): TGTGCCAGCAGTTCCGGAGGGGTCCTTAATGAGCAGTTCTTC.

This chain uses TRBV28 with TRBJ2-5, with D unresolved. Germline assignment: CDR1 MDHEN and CDR2 SYDVKM. CDR3 length: 14 residues. V was cut by 5 bases and J by 2 bases, with 12 bases left in between. The CDR3 is CASSPQTNQETQYF. The CDR3 nucleotides are TGTGCCAGCAGTCCTCAGACGAATCAAGAGACCCAGTACTTC.